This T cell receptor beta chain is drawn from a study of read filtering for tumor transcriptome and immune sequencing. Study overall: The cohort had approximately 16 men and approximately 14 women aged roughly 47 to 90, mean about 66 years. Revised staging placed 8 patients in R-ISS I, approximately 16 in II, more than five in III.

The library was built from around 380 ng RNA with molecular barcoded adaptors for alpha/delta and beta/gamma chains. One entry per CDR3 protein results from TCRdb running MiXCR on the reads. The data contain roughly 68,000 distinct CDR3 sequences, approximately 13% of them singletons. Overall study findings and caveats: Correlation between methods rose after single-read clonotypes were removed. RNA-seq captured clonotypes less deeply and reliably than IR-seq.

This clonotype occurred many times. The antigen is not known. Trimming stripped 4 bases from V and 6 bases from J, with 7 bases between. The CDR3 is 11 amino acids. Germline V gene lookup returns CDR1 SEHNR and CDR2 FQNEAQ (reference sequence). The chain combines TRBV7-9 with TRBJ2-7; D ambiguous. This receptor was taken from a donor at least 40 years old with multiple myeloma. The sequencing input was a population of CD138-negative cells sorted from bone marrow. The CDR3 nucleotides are TGTGCCAGCAGCTCGTCAGTCGAGCAGTACTTC. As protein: CASSSSVEQYF.